These T cell receptor beta chains were read from a single sample in a study of cytomegalovirus exposure and HLA in healthy donors. The repertoire was sequenced with immunoSEQ multiplex PCR; TCRdb's copy has only in-frame clones and lacks some. The sample consists of 150,000 to 200,000 clones, about 90% of them appearing once. The material sequenced was PBMCs. Receptors were obtained from a girl in the first two years of life in good health and CMV-seronegative. The CDR3 runs from the conserved cysteine through the conserved F or W.

>TRBV7-9|TRBJ1-1
CASSLRGQGERTEAFF
>TRBV19|TRBJ1-2
CASSIDLARQGYTF
>TRBV27|TRBJ1-4
CASSLGGQLFF
>TRBV27|TRBJ2-7
CASSLLGTGGHLHYEQYF
>TRBV27|TRBJ1-2
CASSTRPTAGLYGYTF
>TRBV7-9|TRBJ1-1
CASSQARRANTEAFF
>TRBV11-2|TRBJ1-5
CASSRAGNQPQHF
>TRBV6-5|TRBJ2-3
CASRSPPRDTQYF
>TRBV27|TRBJ2-1
CASSFVGGNGEQFF
>TRBV6-4|TRBJ2-2
CASSKTSGVNTGELFF
>TRBV4-2|TRBJ2-7
CASSQEVASSYEQYF
>TRBV11-2|TRBJ2-3
CASSLLGVTDTQYF
>TRBV5-1|TRBJ2-5
CASSWGGGETQYF
>TRBV7-2|TRBJ2-2
CASSLGGGDTGELFF
>TRBV6-4|TRBJ2-1
CASTPSPGRGNEQFF
>TRBV7-2|TRBJ1-5
CASSLSGRQPQHF
>TRBV5-6|TRBJ2-7
CASSLTAYEQYF
>TRBV29-1|TRBJ2-3
CSVAGTSEKAQYF
>TRBV6-4|TRBJ2-3
CASSQGSGTDTQYF
>TRBV5-1|TRBJ1-6
CASSLQDSLNSPLHF
>TRBV7-8|TRBJ2-3
CASSLGWPDTQYF
>TRBV5-1|TRBJ1-2
CASSFLPGYTF
>TRBV19|TRBJ2-7
CASSMRDRAYEQYF
>TRBV5-1|TRBJ1-1
CASSRDRDTEAFF
>TRBV10-1|TRBJ1-6
CASRRDRCYNSPLHF
>TRBV7-8|TRBJ2-3
CASSLYSGTTDTQYF
>TRBV5-5|TRBJ1-5
CASSDTGVNQPQHF
>TRBV10-1|TRBJ2-7
CASMLRGGNYEQYF
>TRBV9|TRBJ2-5
CASSVSTGFPGQETQYF
>TRBV29-1|TRBJ2-2
CSARLHTGELFF
>TRBV2|TRBJ2-7
CASSPSYEQYF
>TRBV5-4|TRBJ1-2
CASSLDQGLYGYTF
>TRBV9|TRBJ2-1
CASSDSGIHNEQFF
>TRBV4-1|TRBJ1-5
CASSPSRGQGKATQHF
>TRBV13|TRBJ2-1
CASSLGWGDEQFF
>TRBV30|TRBJ2-1
CAWSVANEQFF
>TRBV2|TRBJ1-1
CASSRTGLNTEAFF
>TRBV6-1|TRBJ1-4
CASSLPGAPNEKLFF
>TRBV6-1|TRBJ2-7
CASSEAQVTGYYEQYF
>TRBV30|TRBJ2-1
CAWRGGVAGGRVSYNEQFF
>TRBV7-8|TRBJ2-7
CASSLSSGFYEQYF
>TRBV11-3|TRBJ2-3
CASSLGSGGYTDTQYF
>TRBV5-4|TRBJ2-1
CASSLGGSRDNEQFF
>TRBV29-1|TRBJ1-2
CSVKLRGAGNYGYTF
>TRBV10-1|TRBJ2-3
CASSGQSTDTQYF
>TRBV19|TRBJ1-1
CASSRDRVSTEAFF
>TRBV19|TRBJ2-1
CASSVISGRAFNEQFF
>TRBV4-2|TRBJ2-2
CASSRLPGLGANTGELFF
>TRBV5-1|TRBJ2-7
CASSPGLTYEQYF
>TRBV5-1|TRBJ2-1
CASSLGLSSYNEQFF
>TRBV4-2|TRBJ2-5
CARQKGLAGGETQYF
>TRBV4-1|TRBJ1-3
CASSQVSSGNTIYF
>TRBV7-9|TRBJ2-1
CASSLGQAYNEQFF